This T cell receptor beta chain originates from a study of CD8 T cells in ankylosing spondylitis. Study outcomes and limitations: Disease-linked clones displayed a CD8+ phenotype and appeared relatively rarely in peripheral blood.

A single record per CDR3 protein comes from TCRdb applying MiXCR to the 5' RACE reads. In the table there are about 280,000 distinct CDR3 sequences, around 18% of which are singletons. On this clonotype: The antigen is not known.

Sample: blood, either unsorted or a sorted T cell fraction (not recorded which). The sequence came from a male donor with ankylosing spondylitis or in good health (not recorded which).

CDR3 in DNA: TGCGCCAGCAGCTTGGTACAGGGGGCGCGGAACACTGAAGCTTTCTTT. It is translated as CASSLVQGARNTEAFF. The gene calls are TRBV5-1 and TRBJ1-1; 9 bases fit TRBD1. Unmatched junction bases numbered 4, after V lost 0 bases and J lost 1 base. Per the germline V gene, CDR1 is SGHRS and CDR2 is YFSETQ. The length of the CDR3 is 16 residues.